The entry below describes one TCR beta chain. There are many counts of this clonotype. Its cognate antigen has yet to be identified. It has no much larger one-base neighbor in the sample; base qualities were not kept. This specimen comes from a study of human T cells and chemical hapten exposure (dated by TCRdb to about 2021). Background for the entire study: For sensitization, 2% DPC in acetone was applied to a roughly 2 cm by roughly 2 cm area of upper inner arm skin. Weekly therapeutic DPC doses were additionally applied to the scalp of patients throughout the approximately 23-week study period. Patch tests used Finn chambers with 0.01% DPC on the upper back, scored after 6 days by International Contact Dermatitis Research Group standards. The patient cohort, mostly female, included alopecia areata with under or over 50% scalp involvement, alopecia totalis and alopecia universalis. The libraries were sequenced as a pool, and the TCR yield per sample differed mostly because of small variations in library volumes within the pool. The study tracked peripheral blood TCR repertoire changes in vivo during primary and secondary sensitization to the hapten diphenylcyclopropenone (DPC) in alopecia patients. Blood samples were taken from patients before sensitization (week 0) and at 2, 6 and about 24 weeks after DPC sensitization. Blood for TCR sequencing was provided by twenty-nine alopecia patients at one to four time points (pre-sensitization, 2, 6 and 24 weeks).

What the research found in general, with its limitations: No change with DPC sensitization was found in the number of TCRs above 1 in 1000 frequency, and no evidence of global repertoire structure alterations was found. Because all patients had alopecia, a presumed autoimmune disease, the immune response of the patients might differ from that of healthy individuals. Repeated subsampling changed both the strength of the expansion versus patch-test correlation and the threshold at which the correlation became significant. The number of PT1 expanded TCRs positively correlated with patch test score, significant at thresholds 8, 16 and 32 but not 4. Compared with pre-sensitization or healthy control sets, expanded TCRs formed significantly more large CDR3 similarity clusters, which is consistent with antigen-driven responses.

The time point label of this sample denotes: patch test 2, 6 weeks after DPC sensitization. The sample's treatment or condition, from its label and the paper: therapeutic diphenylcyclopropenone sensitization with weekly scalp DPC. At every patch-test visit, the blood draw took place before the patch test was put on. Patients were considered eligible if aged 18 to 70, diagnosed with alopecia and deemed suitable for DPC therapy, and patients were excluded if pregnant. Total RNA was isolated from unfractionated whole blood collected in Tempus Blood RNA tubes. CDR1 and CDR2 are drawn from the germline V gene: SNHLY, FYNNEI. Measured from the cysteine to the phenylalanine, the CDR3 is 13 residues long. The sequence is cut down to CDR3 DNA, 39 bases in frame from base 1. The V and J ends are trimmed by 7 bases and 6 bases, leaving 14 bases between them. Preparation of the library involved RACE. TCRdb names NextSeq 500 as the instrument used. Library preparation attached unique molecular identifiers to individual cDNA molecules for quantitative, reproducible TCR counting. Both TCR alpha and TCR beta chains were sequenced from each blood RNA sample. On the authors' methods: Samples had a median of approximately 96,000 TCRs, with a range from 23,224 to 690,600. V, J and CDR3 annotation of the TCR reads was carried out using the Decombinator software suite. For the PS versus PT1 abundance plots, all samples were subsampled to the same number of TCRs (28,000). Expanded TCRs were defined as absent before sensitization and observed at least eight times at the 2-week time point. TCRdb took the public reads, trimmed them with fastp at Q25, ran MiXCR for clone calling and kept in-frame beta chains. Each record represents a unique CDR3 protein, reported with the most common genes and DNA among its rows. TCRdb's processing, not the authors' own work, is the source of the V and J calls. The sample table holds 360,000 or so distinct CDR3 sequences, of which under 6.5% were seen once. Of the sample, around 6% falls within the top ten clones.

In this chain, TRBV2 is recombined with TRBJ2-3; tentative D gene TRBD2, with 5 bases matching. The sequences come from whole blood, collected in connection with sensitization to the hapten diphenylcyclopropenone (DPC). This clonotype was sampled from a young woman with alopecia areata. Some clones in this sample may be carry-over from other donors' samples. The CDR3: CASMSGGIDTQYF. The DNA is as follows: TGTGCCAGCATGTCCGGAGGTATCGATACGCAGTATTTT.